This T cell receptor beta chain appears in the sequencing data of a study of cytomegalovirus exposure and HLA in healthy donors. Study-level results: There were some public TCRs occurring in many donors, but most TCR sequences were rare. The authors listed over 150 TCR beta chains as cytomegalovirus-associated. Later analysis demonstrated an association between a missense DCLRE1C variant and TCR beta V- and J-gene trimming.

The CDR3 is made up of 15 amino acids. The junction had 10 bases not matched to a gene; V was cut back by 7 bases and J by 7 bases. Germline assignment: CDR1 SEHNR and CDR2 FQNEAQ (reference sequence). While unrecorded immune exposures were likely, the donors were nominally healthy when sampled. The PCR ran on 60 Vbeta and 13 Jbeta primers. Repertoires were generated with immunoSEQ multiplex PCR, while TCRdb's copy carries only in-frame clones and drops some. There are 45,000 to 65,000 clones in the sample; about 82% occur only once, and around 1.4% lies in the top ten. The sample holds a few counts of this clone. The antigen is not known.

The sequencing sample was made of PBMCs. This chain uses TRBV7-9 with TRBJ1-6; 7 bases map to TRBD1. The receptor's source is a man aged 25 to 40 in good health and CMV-seronegative. The CDR3 protein is CASTLQGTENSPLHF. CDR3 bases: TGTGCCAGCACCCTCCAAGGGACAGAAAATTCACCCCTCCACTTT.